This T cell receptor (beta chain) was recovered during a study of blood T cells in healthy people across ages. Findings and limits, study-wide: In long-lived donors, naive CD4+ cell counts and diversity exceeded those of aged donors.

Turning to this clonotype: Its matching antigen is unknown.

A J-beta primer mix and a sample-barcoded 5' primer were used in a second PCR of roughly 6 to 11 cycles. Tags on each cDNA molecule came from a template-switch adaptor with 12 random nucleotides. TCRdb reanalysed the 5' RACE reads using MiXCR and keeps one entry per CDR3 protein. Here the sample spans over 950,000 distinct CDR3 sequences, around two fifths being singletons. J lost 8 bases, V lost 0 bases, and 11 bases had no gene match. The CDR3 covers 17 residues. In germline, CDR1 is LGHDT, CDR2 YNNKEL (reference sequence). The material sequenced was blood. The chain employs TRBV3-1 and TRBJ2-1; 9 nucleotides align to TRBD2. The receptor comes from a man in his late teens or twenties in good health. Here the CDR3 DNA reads TGTGCCAGCAGCCAAGAGAAGACTGCTAGCGGGGACCATGAGCAGTTCTTC. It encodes CASSQEKTASGDHEQFF.